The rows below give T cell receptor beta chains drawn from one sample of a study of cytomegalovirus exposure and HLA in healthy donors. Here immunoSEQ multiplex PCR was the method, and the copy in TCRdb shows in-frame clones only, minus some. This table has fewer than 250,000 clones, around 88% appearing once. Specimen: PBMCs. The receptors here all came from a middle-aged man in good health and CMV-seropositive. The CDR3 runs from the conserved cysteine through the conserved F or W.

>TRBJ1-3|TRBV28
CASSLVGAHTIYF
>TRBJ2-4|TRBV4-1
CASSPQGGANIQYF
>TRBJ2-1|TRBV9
CASSRLRDEQFF
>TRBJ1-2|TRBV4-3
CASSPQQGRDYGYTF
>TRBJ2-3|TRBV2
CASSYGGLAGGVTQYF
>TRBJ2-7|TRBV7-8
CASSFGRGQDEQYF
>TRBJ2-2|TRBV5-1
CASSLIATSGELFF
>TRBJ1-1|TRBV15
CATSIGQVNTEAFF
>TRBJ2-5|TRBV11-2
CASSFQPGETQYF
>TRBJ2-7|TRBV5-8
CASSTYYEQYF
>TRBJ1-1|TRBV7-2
CASNEQELNTEAFF
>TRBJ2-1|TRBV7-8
CASSLGGGGSRNEQFF
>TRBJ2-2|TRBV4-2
CASAPPQGLAGTGELFF
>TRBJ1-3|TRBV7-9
CAIRQGVSGNTIYF
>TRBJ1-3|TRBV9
CASSPGTGAGNTIYF
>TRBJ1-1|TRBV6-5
CASSYDNSKDTEAFF
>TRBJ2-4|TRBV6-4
CASSDTGEIQYF
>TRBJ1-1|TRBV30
CAWDRGDTEAFF
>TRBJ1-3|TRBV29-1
CSVAMTGGNTIYF
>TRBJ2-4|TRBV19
CASSPSSSTIQYF
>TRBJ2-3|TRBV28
CASSLSLQGEQTDTQYF
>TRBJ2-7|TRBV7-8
CASSLRLAGSYEQYF
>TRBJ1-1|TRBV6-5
CASSYHKGGEITEAFF
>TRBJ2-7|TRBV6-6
CASSGRDSAPYEQYF
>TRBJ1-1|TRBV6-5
CASRTGDTEAFF
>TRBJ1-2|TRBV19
CASSRDGYGYTF
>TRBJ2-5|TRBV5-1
CASSLAGAGQETQYF
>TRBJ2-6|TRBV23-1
CASSQTGYSSGANVLTF
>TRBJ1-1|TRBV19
CASSPQTGARTEAFF
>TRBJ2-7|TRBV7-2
CASSLRFRVGQTSYEQYF
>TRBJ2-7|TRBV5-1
CASSGTVSYEQYF
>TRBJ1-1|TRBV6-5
CASSYRQGASNEAFF
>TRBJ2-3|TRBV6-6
CASTGQGVGNTQYF
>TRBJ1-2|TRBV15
CATSSLPSPSGGGKYGYTF
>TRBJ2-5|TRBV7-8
CASSLRGLAGYQETQYF
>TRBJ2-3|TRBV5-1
CASSLDPLTDTQYF
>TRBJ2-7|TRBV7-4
CARTPGFYEQYF
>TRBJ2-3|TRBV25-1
CATVGLPPSGQYF
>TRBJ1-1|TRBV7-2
CASSLDRNTEAFF
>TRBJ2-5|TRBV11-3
CASSSTTGGSPETQYF
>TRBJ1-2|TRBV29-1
CSVASGHGYTF
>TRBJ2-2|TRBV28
CASQVLAGGTGELFF
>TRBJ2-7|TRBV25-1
CASRRIAGGEQYF
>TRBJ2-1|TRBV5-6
CASSLVVSRGRYNEQFF
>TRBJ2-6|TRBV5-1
CASSLMGQGVEANVLTF
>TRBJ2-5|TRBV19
CASRRTSGRGQETQYF
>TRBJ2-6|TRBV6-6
CASRLGTDSGANGLTF
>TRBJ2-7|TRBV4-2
CASSQQGVANEQYF
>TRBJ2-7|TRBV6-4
CASSRTGTDEQYF
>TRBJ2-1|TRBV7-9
CASSPAYNEQFF
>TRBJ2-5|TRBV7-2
CASSLARGGETQYF